The clone carrying this T cell receptor (beta chain) was observed a handful of times. Germline CDR1 and CDR2: DFQATT and SNEGSKA (reference sequence). Trimming removed 5 bases from V and 0 bases from J; junction bases left unmatched: 10. CDR3 length: 16 amino acids. TCRdb itself ran the 5' RACE reads through MiXCR, one entry per CDR3 protein. The table includes about 520,000 distinct CDR3 sequences, 20% to 25% detected once. This sample is drawn from a study of identical twins. This sample was shared with a second study, whose subject was T cells expressing NK-cell markers. As that report states: The authors derived TCR beta repertoires from sorted CD3+CD56+NKG2C+, CD3+CD56+NKG2C- and CD3+CD56-NKG2C+ T cells. A handful of donors showed these clonotypes also leading the CD3+CD56-NKG2C+ fraction.

This rearrangement joins TRBV20-1 to TRBJ2-4; 7 nucleotides agree with TRBD2. This TCR derives from a woman in her late teens or twenties in good health. The source material was CD4+ T cells sorted from blood. CDR3 DNA: TGCAGTGCTGGGCCTGGGGGGGAGAGAGCCAAAAACATTCAGTACTTC. This codes for CSAGPGGERAKNIQYF.